The 10 T cell receptor beta chains below all came from one sample that was sequenced in a study of OX40 agonist ivuxolimab in advanced cancers. TCRdb's copy holds only in-frame clones and misses some; the assay was immunoSEQ multiplex PCR. The sample shows tens of thousands of clones, 82% of them seen only once. The sequencing used CD4+ or CD8+ T cells sorted from blood, collected in a trial of the OX40 agonist ivuxolimab. The receptors were sampled from an adult with an advanced solid tumor such as melanoma, head and neck, liver or kidney cancer.

The V and J genes are TRBV18 and TRBJ2-1; no clear D gene. Germline loops: CDR1 KGHSH, CDR2 LQKENI. The CDR3 consists of 17 residues. Trimming removed 0 bases at V and 2 bases at J, with 14 bases between. CDR3 sequence reads: CASSPPISQQTYNEQFF. DNA for the CDR3: TGTGCCAGCTCACCACCGATCAGTCAGCAAACCTACAATGAGCAGTTCTTC.

The chain is built from TRBV15 and TRBJ2-1, with 12 bases fitting TRBD2. This CDR3 is 17 amino acids long. The J segment lost 4 bases and the V segment lost 0 bases, leaving 4 bases of the junction unmatched. Germline V lookup: CDR1 LNHNV, CDR2 YYDKDF (reference sequence). CDR3 region: CATSRDRLAGAYNEQFF. The CDR3 DNA reads as TGTGCCACCAGCAGAGATAGACTAGCGGGAGCGTACAATGAGCAGTTCTTC. The full variable domain, in which reference TRBV15 and TRBJ2-1 provide the parts outside the CDR3, is DAMVIQNPRYQVTQFGKPVTLSCSQTLNHNVMYWYQQKSSQAPKLLFHYYDKDFNNEADTPDNFQSRRPNTSFCFLDIRSPGLGDTAMYLCATSRDRLAGAYNEQFFGPGTRLTVL.

The rearrangement joins TRBV19 to TRBJ1-1; a weak D match, TRBD1 (5 bases). CDR1 and CDR2 (germline): LNHDA, SQIVND (reference sequence). The CDR3 sequence is 15 residues long. V lost 5 bases and J lost 3, with 16 bases in between. CDR3 amino acids: CASSLRGVLDTEAFF. The CDR3 DNA reads TGTGCCAGTAGTCTAAGAGGGGTGTTGGACACTGAAGCTTTCTTT.

This chain links TRBV9 with TRBJ2-1; maybe TRBD2 (7 bases). Germline V gives CDR1 SGDLS, CDR2 YYNGEE. The V and J ends lost 4 bases and 6 bases respectively, with 17 bases between them. The CDR3 length is 15 residues. The CDR3 loop is CASSPRYREGNEQFF. DNA for the CDR3: TGTGCCAGCAGCCCGAGATACAGGGAGGGCAATGAGCAGTTCTTC.

This clone was observed a single time. This chain uses TRBV5-6 with TRBJ2-7; no firm D call. The CDR3 has 13 residues. The germline gives CDR1 SGHDT, CDR2 YYEEEE. V lost 1 base to trimming and J lost 5 bases, with 10 bases between them. The CDR3 sequence is CASSLYFRNEQYF. CDR3 sequence (DNA): TGTGCCAGCAGCTTGTACTTTAGGAACGAGCAGTACTTC.

The chain carries TRBV7-7 and TRBJ2-2, with D maybe TRBD1 (5 bases). Trimming shortened V by 5 bases and J by 6 bases, and 7 bases separated the two germline ends. The CDR3 extends over 12 amino acids. Germline V gives CDR1 SSHAT, CDR2 FNYEAQ (reference sequence). The CDR3 loop is CASSPGPGELFF. DNA for the CDR3: TGTGCCAGCAGCCCAGGGCCCGGGGAGCTGTTTTTT.

The gene calls are TRBV7-2 and TRBJ2-5; tentatively, D is TRBD1 or TRBD2 (5 bases each). Trimming pared 5 bases from V and 5 bases from J, leaving 12 bases between. CDR1 SGHTA and CDR2 FQGNSA come from the germline V gene. The CDR3 spans 13 residues. CDR3 in amino acids: CASSPGPPETQYF. Written as DNA, the CDR3 is TGTGCCAGCAGCCCGGGACCCCCGGAGACCCAGTACTTC.

The table lists this clone with a few counts. The same CDR3 also results from other DNA sequences found in this sample. V and J are TRBV6-5 and TRBJ1-2; D remains unclear. The CDR3 runs 11 residues. The ends were cut back, 5 bases at V and 4 bases at J, with 5 bases in the middle. The germline gives CDR1 MNHEY, CDR2 SVGAGI. The CDR3 sequence: CASSPGYGYTF. The CDR3 coding sequence is TGTGCCAGCAGTCCGGGCTATGGCTACACCTTC.

For this clone: Other DNA sequences of this sample code for an identical CDR3. The chain uses TRBV28 and TRBJ2-3, with no clear D. V was pared by 1 base and J by 3 bases, with 8 bases between. The CDR3 has 14 residues. Germline V lookup: CDR1 MDHEN, CDR2 SYDVKM. Written as DNA, the CDR3 is TGTGCCAGCAGTTTATTTTCTCTAACAGATACGCAGTATTTT. It codes for CASSLFSLTDTQYF.

J is TRBJ2-5 and V is TRBV2; no reliable D call. Germline V gene lookup returns CDR1 SNHLY and CDR2 FYNNEI. V was pared by 7 bases and J by 5 bases, with 14 bases between. The CDR3 contains 13 residues. The CDR3 reads CASKHRGMETQYF. For the CDR3, the DNA is TGTGCCAGCAAGCACAGAGGAATGGAGACCCAGTACTTC.